The rows below give T cell receptor beta chains drawn from one sample of a study of T cell repertoires in cytomegalovirus infection. TCRdb analysed the reads with MiXCR anew, one entry per CDR3 protein. The sample carries 170,000 or so distinct CDR3 sequences, roughly a sixth recorded once. The sequenced material came from CD8+ T cells from PBMCs. These TCRs come from a human donor in good health (CMV status not recorded). Some clones in this sample may be carry-over from other donors' samples. The CDR3 runs from the conserved cysteine through the conserved F or W. Each record gives: D gene, V gene, J gene, clone size, CDR3 DNA, CDR3 protein. The D gene is left open where the match is weak. Rows give clone size only sometimes, using once, few, many, or a class for an expanded clone.

d_call: NA; v_call: TRBV7-7; j_call: TRBJ1-1; clone_size: NA; cdr3_nt: TGTGCCAGCAGCCCCCTGCCGGCCCTGAACACTGAAGCTTTCTTT; cdr3_aa: CASSPLPALNTEAFF
d_call: NA; v_call: TRBV10-3; j_call: TRBJ2-7; clone_size: NA; cdr3_nt: TGTGCCATCAGTGGTTCGGCGCTCTACGAGCAGTACTTC; cdr3_aa: CAISGSALYEQYF
d_call: TRBD1; v_call: TRBV6-5; j_call: TRBJ2-3; clone_size: NA; cdr3_nt: TGTGCCAGCAGTTACAGGGACAGGGGGCGGGATACGCAGTATTTT; cdr3_aa: CASSYRDRGRDTQYF
d_call: TRBD1; v_call: TRBV20-1; j_call: TRBJ2-2; clone_size: NA; cdr3_nt: TGCAGTGCTAGAGCCGGGACAGCGAACACCGGGGAGCTGTTTTTT; cdr3_aa: CSARAGTANTGELFF
d_call: TRBD2; v_call: TRBV6-2/TRBV6-3; j_call: TRBJ2-5; clone_size: NA; cdr3_nt: TGTGCCAGCAGTCCGACTAGCGGGGGTTCGCAAGAGACCCAGTACTTC; cdr3_aa: CASSPTSGGSQETQYF
d_call: NA; v_call: TRBV6-2/TRBV6-3; j_call: TRBJ1-1; clone_size: few; cdr3_nt: TGTGCCAGCAGCCACGGTGAAGCTTTCTTT; cdr3_aa: CASSHGEAFF
d_call: NA; v_call: TRBV2; j_call: TRBJ2-1; clone_size: NA; cdr3_nt: TGTGCCAGCAGTCCCCGGGACTATGAGCAGTTCTTC; cdr3_aa: CASSPRDYEQFF
d_call: TRBD2; v_call: TRBV6-5; j_call: TRBJ2-5; clone_size: NA; cdr3_nt: TGTGCCAGCAGTGGGAGCGGGGCTATCCAAGAGACCCAGTACTTC; cdr3_aa: CASSGSGAIQETQYF
d_call: NA; v_call: TRBV12-3/TRBV12-4; j_call: TRBJ2-1; clone_size: few; cdr3_nt: TGTGCCAGCAGCCCTAGGGGACCCCGCTACAATGAGCAGTTCTTC; cdr3_aa: CASSPRGPRYNEQFF
d_call: NA; v_call: TRBV13; j_call: TRBJ2-5; clone_size: few; cdr3_nt: TGTGCCAGCAGCTCGGACGAGTACCAAGAGACCCAGTACTTC; cdr3_aa: CASSSDEYQETQYF
d_call: NA; v_call: TRBV7-2; j_call: TRBJ1-1; clone_size: many; cdr3_nt: TGTGCCAGCAGCTTGCAACCCCGACAGATCGACAGTGAAGCTTTCTTT; cdr3_aa: CASSLQPRQIDSEAFF
d_call: NA; v_call: TRBV20-1; j_call: TRBJ2-1; clone_size: NA; cdr3_nt: TGCAGTGCTAGACTCGCGGGGTGGCAGTTCTTC; cdr3_aa: CSARLAGWQFF
d_call: TRBD2; v_call: TRBV12-3/TRBV12-4; j_call: TRBJ2-1; clone_size: few; cdr3_nt: TGTGCCAGCAGTTTATCTGGCGGGGGGGCTTCCTACAATGAGCAGTTCTTC; cdr3_aa: CASSLSGGGASYNEQFF
d_call: TRBD1; v_call: TRBV10-1; j_call: TRBJ1-2; clone_size: few; cdr3_nt: TGCGCCAGCAGTGAGGGTAGCGGACAGGGGTTCAGAAATGGCTACACCTTC; cdr3_aa: CASSEGSGQGFRNGYTF
d_call: NA; v_call: TRBV20-1; j_call: TRBJ2-7; clone_size: NA; cdr3_nt: TGCAGTGCTAGAGGAGCAGGGGGGTTGCAGGCTCCTCGGGAGCAGTACTTC; cdr3_aa: CSARGAGGLQAPREQYF
d_call: TRBD1; v_call: TRBV25-1; j_call: TRBJ2-5; clone_size: NA; cdr3_nt: TGTGCCAGCAGGAAAGGAGTCGGGCAGGGGGACCAGTACTTC; cdr3_aa: CASRKGVGQGDQYF
d_call: NA; v_call: TRBV7-2; j_call: TRBJ2-7; clone_size: many; cdr3_nt: TGTGCCAGCAGCTTAGATCCTAACTTCTCCTACGAGCAGTACTTC; cdr3_aa: CASSLDPNFSYEQYF
d_call: NA; v_call: TRBV13; j_call: TRBJ1-1; clone_size: NA; cdr3_nt: TGTGCCAGCAGTTCAGCTTGGAACACTGAAGCTTTCTTT; cdr3_aa: CASSSAWNTEAFF
d_call: NA; v_call: TRBV28; j_call: TRBJ2-6; clone_size: few; cdr3_nt: TGTGCCAGCAGCCCGCGGGACTCCCCCTCTGGGGCCAACGTCCTGACTTTC; cdr3_aa: CASSPRDSPSGANVLTF
d_call: NA; v_call: TRBV7-6; j_call: TRBJ2-3; clone_size: NA; cdr3_nt: TGTGCCAGCAGCTTCAAGGGGGAAGATACGCAGTATTTT; cdr3_aa: CASSFKGEDTQYF
d_call: NA; v_call: TRBV4-1; j_call: TRBJ2-7; clone_size: NA; cdr3_nt: TGCGCCAGCAGCCCGGGGATAGGGGCCCACGAGCAGTACTTC; cdr3_aa: CASSPGIGAHEQYF
d_call: NA; v_call: TRBV5-5; j_call: TRBJ2-1; clone_size: NA; cdr3_nt: TGTGCCAGCAGCTTGTTCGGGGGGCCGAATGAGCAGTTCTTC; cdr3_aa: CASSLFGGPNEQFF
d_call: TRBD1; v_call: TRBV20-1; j_call: TRBJ2-7; clone_size: NA; cdr3_nt: TGCAGTGCTAGTCAGAGACAGGGGATAGAGTACGAGCAGTACTTC; cdr3_aa: CSASQRQGIEYEQYF
d_call: NA; v_call: TRBV29-1; j_call: TRBJ1-2; clone_size: NA; cdr3_nt: TGCAGCGTTGAAGAATCTTCTATGGAGGGTCTTTATGGCTACACCTTC; cdr3_aa: CSVEESSMEGLYGYTF
d_call: TRBD1; v_call: TRBV14; j_call: TRBJ2-7; clone_size: few; cdr3_nt: TGTGCCAGCAGCCAAAACAGGGGTTCCTACGAGCAGTACTTC; cdr3_aa: CASSQNRGSYEQYF
d_call: NA; v_call: TRBV6-2/TRBV6-3; j_call: TRBJ2-6; clone_size: NA; cdr3_nt: TGTGCCAGCAGTTACTCGGCAGGTGGGGCCAACGTCCTGACTTTC; cdr3_aa: CASSYSAGGANVLTF
d_call: TRBD1; v_call: TRBV7-9; j_call: TRBJ2-1; clone_size: NA; cdr3_nt: TGTGCCAGCAGCCCACGAGGGGGCCGCTCCTACAATGAGCAGTTCTTC; cdr3_aa: CASSPRGGRSYNEQFF
d_call: NA; v_call: TRBV3-1; j_call: TRBJ1-1; clone_size: few; cdr3_nt: TGTGCCAGCAGCCTAAAAGAACGGGAGACGTCTGAAGCTTTCTTT; cdr3_aa: CASSLKERETSEAFF
d_call: TRBD1; v_call: TRBV4-2; j_call: TRBJ1-6; clone_size: NA; cdr3_nt: TGTGCCAGCAGCCAGTCGGACAGGGAATCACCCCTCCACTTT; cdr3_aa: CASSQSDRESPLHF
d_call: NA; v_call: TRBV20-1; j_call: TRBJ2-7; clone_size: NA; cdr3_nt: TGCAGTGCTAGAGACAGGATTAATTCCTACGAGCAGTACTTC; cdr3_aa: CSARDRINSYEQYF
d_call: NA; v_call: TRBV4-1; j_call: TRBJ1-1; clone_size: NA; cdr3_nt: TGCGCCAGCAGCCCGAACCCAGCATCGAACACTGAAGCTTTCTTT; cdr3_aa: CASSPNPASNTEAFF
d_call: NA; v_call: TRBV12-3/TRBV12-4; j_call: TRBJ2-2; clone_size: NA; cdr3_nt: TGTGCCAGCAGTTACAGCGGGGAGCTGTTTTTT; cdr3_aa: CASSYSGELFF
d_call: TRBD2; v_call: TRBV7-2; j_call: TRBJ2-3; clone_size: many; cdr3_nt: TGTGCCACGGGGGCTAGCGGGGGCACAGATACGCAGTATTTT; cdr3_aa: CATGASGGTDTQYF
d_call: NA; v_call: TRBV12-3/TRBV12-4; j_call: TRBJ1-4; clone_size: NA; cdr3_nt: TGTGCCAGCAGTTCCCTTGGGGGAGAAAAACTGTTTTTT; cdr3_aa: CASSSLGGEKLFF
d_call: TRBD1; v_call: TRBV29-1; j_call: TRBJ2-7; clone_size: NA; cdr3_nt: TGCAGCGTTGCGGGGACAGGGTCCTACGAGCAGTACTTC; cdr3_aa: CSVAGTGSYEQYF
d_call: NA; v_call: TRBV4-2; j_call: TRBJ1-1; clone_size: NA; cdr3_nt: TGTGCCAGCAGCCGAGATGACGAGAACACTGAAGCTTTCTTT; cdr3_aa: CASSRDDENTEAFF
d_call: NA; v_call: TRBV29-1; j_call: TRBJ2-1; clone_size: NA; cdr3_nt: TGCAGCGTTGAAGTCAGGGGAAATGAGCAGTTCTTC; cdr3_aa: CSVEVRGNEQFF
d_call: NA; v_call: TRBV7-2; j_call: TRBJ2-7; clone_size: NA; cdr3_nt: TGTGCCAGCAGCAGATCCGGATTGGACGGCCCCTACGAGCAGTACTTC; cdr3_aa: CASSRSGLDGPYEQYF
d_call: TRBD1; v_call: TRBV12-3/TRBV12-4; j_call: TRBJ2-1; clone_size: NA; cdr3_nt: TGTGCCAGCAGTACAGGGGGCAATGAGCAGTTCTTC; cdr3_aa: CASSTGGNEQFF
d_call: NA; v_call: TRBV27; j_call: TRBJ1-2; clone_size: few; cdr3_nt: TGTGCCAGCAGTTTATCGAGGGCGAGAGGCTACACCTTC; cdr3_aa: CASSLSRARGYTF
d_call: NA; v_call: TRBV4-1; j_call: TRBJ2-1; clone_size: NA; cdr3_nt: TGCGCCAGCAGCCAAGCGACAGCGAACAATGAGCAGTTCTTC; cdr3_aa: CASSQATANNEQFF
d_call: TRBD2; v_call: TRBV12-3/TRBV12-4; j_call: TRBJ2-2; clone_size: few; cdr3_nt: TGTGCCAGCAGTTCCGGACTAGCCGGGGAGCTGTTTTTT; cdr3_aa: CASSSGLAGELFF
d_call: TRBD2; v_call: TRBV7-2; j_call: TRBJ2-3; clone_size: many; cdr3_nt: TGTGCCAGCAGCTTGGGACTAGCGGGGGGCCTCTGGACAGATACGCAGTATTTT; cdr3_aa: CASSLGLAGGLWTDTQYF
d_call: NA; v_call: TRBV7-2; j_call: TRBJ2-3; clone_size: few; cdr3_nt: TGTGCCAGCAGTTACGATACGCAGTATTTT; cdr3_aa: CASSYDTQYF
d_call: TRBD1; v_call: TRBV12-3/TRBV12-4; j_call: TRBJ2-3; clone_size: NA; cdr3_nt: TGTGCCAGCTCGGGACAGGGGCTCACAGATACGCAGTATTTT; cdr3_aa: CASSGQGLTDTQYF
d_call: NA; v_call: TRBV7-9; j_call: TRBJ2-3; clone_size: many; cdr3_nt: TGTGCCAGCAGCTCTCCCTCTCGACAGGGAGGAACAGATACGCAGTATTTT; cdr3_aa: CASSSPSRQGGTDTQYF
d_call: TRBD1; v_call: TRBV4-2; j_call: TRBJ2-2; clone_size: NA; cdr3_nt: TGTGCCAGCACCCTCCTTCCCGGACAGGCGAACACCGGGGAGCTGTTTTTT; cdr3_aa: CASTLLPGQANTGELFF
d_call: NA; v_call: TRBV7-2; j_call: TRBJ1-1; clone_size: NA; cdr3_nt: TGTGCCAGCAGCTTAGGCTATACAGGGACGGACACTGAAGCTTTCTTT; cdr3_aa: CASSLGYTGTDTEAFF
d_call: NA; v_call: TRBV28; j_call: TRBJ1-1; clone_size: NA; cdr3_nt: TGTGCCAGCAGTTTTACGCCCGGGAAGGGGCACACTGAAGCTTTCTTT; cdr3_aa: CASSFTPGKGHTEAFF
d_call: TRBD2; v_call: TRBV11-2; j_call: TRBJ2-3; clone_size: NA; cdr3_nt: TGTGCCAGCAGCTTACTAGCGGGGAAAAAGGAACCAGATACGCAGTATTTT; cdr3_aa: CASSLLAGKKEPDTQYF